This T cell receptor beta chain stems from a study of identical twins' blood T cells. Sample barcodes were added at both library ends during cDNA synthesis. In TCRdb, the 5' RACE reads were re-called with MiXCR into one record per CDR3 protein. The sample lists roughly 340,000 distinct CDR3 sequences, roughly 30% seen once, with 6% to 7% in the top ten. Germline V gene lookup returns CDR1 LGHDT and CDR2 YNNKEL (reference sequence). CDR3 length equals 14 residues. The ends were cut back, 2 bases at V and 0 bases at J, with 7 bases in the middle. The TCR sequence derives from a woman aged 18 to 55 in good health. The sample taken for sequencing was PBMCs. J is TRBJ2-5 and V is TRBV3-1; the D gene is possibly TRBD2 (6 bases). DNA for the CDR3: TGTGCCAGCAGCCAACGGGGGAACCAAGAGACCCAGTACTTC. It translates to CASSQRGNQETQYF.